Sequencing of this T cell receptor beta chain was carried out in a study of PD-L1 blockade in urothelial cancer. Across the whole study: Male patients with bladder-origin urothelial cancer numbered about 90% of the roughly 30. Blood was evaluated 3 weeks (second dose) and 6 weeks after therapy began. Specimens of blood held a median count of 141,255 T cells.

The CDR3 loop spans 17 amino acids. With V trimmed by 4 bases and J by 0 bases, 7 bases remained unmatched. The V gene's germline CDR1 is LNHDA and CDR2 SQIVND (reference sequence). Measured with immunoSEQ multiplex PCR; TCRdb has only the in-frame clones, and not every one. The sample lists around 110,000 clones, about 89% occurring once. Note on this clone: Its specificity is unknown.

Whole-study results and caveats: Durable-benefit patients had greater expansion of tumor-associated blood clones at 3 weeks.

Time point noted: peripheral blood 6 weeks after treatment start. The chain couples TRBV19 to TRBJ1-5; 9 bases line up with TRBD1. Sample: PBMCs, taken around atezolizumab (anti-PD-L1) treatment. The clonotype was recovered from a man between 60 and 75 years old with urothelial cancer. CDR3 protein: CASSNRGTGYSNQPQHF. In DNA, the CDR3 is TGTGCCAGTAGTAATAGGGGGACAGGGTATAGCAATCAGCCCCAGCATTTT.